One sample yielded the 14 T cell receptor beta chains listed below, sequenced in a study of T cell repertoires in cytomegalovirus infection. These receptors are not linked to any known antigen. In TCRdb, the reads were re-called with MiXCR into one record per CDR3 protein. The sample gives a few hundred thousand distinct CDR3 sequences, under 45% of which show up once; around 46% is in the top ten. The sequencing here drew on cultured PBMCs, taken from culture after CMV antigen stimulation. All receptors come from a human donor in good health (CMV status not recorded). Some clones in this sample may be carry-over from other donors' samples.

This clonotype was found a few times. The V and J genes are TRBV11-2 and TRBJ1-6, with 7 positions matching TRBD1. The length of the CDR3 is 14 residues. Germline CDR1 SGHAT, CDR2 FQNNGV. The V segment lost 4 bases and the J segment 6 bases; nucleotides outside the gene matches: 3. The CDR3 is CASSSGTANSPLHF. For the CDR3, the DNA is TGTGCCAGCAGCTCCGGGACAGCTAATTCACCCCTCCACTTT.

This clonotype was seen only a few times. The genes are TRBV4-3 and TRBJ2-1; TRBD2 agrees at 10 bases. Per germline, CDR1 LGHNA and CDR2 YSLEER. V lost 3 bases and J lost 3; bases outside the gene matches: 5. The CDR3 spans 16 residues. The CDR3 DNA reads TGCGCCAGCAGCCACCGGACTAGCGGCATCTACAATGAGCAGTTCTTC. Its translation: CASSHRTSGIYNEQFF.

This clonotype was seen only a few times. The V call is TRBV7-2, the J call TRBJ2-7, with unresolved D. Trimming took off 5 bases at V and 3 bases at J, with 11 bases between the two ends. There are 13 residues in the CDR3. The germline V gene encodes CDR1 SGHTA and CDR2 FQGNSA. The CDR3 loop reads CASSRTTNYEQYF. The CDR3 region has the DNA TGTGCCAGCAGCAGGACCACCAACTACGAGCAGTACTTC. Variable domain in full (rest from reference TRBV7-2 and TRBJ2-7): GAGVSQSPSNKVTEKGKDVELRCDPISGHTALYWYRQSLGQGLEFLIYFQGNSAPDKSGLPSDRFSAERTGGSVSTLTIQRTQQEDSAVYLCASSRTTNYEQYFGPGTRLTVT.

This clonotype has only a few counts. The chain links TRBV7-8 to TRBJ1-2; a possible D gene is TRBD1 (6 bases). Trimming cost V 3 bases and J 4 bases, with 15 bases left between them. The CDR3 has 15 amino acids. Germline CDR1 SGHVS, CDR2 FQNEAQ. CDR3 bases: TGTGCCAGCAGCTTTGGGGGCGCGGGTCCCTATGGCTACACCTTC. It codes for CASSFGGAGPYGYTF.

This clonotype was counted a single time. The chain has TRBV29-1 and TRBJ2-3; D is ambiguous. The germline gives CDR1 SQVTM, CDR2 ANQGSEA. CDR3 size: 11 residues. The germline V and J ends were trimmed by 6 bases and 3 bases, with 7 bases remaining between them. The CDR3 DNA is TGCAGCGTAGTCCCAACAGATACGCAGTATTTT. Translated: CSVVPTDTQYF.

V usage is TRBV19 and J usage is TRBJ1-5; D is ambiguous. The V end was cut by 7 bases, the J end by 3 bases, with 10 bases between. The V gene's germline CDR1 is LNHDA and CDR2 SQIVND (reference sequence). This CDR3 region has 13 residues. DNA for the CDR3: TGTGCCAGTACACTGGCCCTCAATCAGCCCCAGCATTTT. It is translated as CASTLALNQPQHF.

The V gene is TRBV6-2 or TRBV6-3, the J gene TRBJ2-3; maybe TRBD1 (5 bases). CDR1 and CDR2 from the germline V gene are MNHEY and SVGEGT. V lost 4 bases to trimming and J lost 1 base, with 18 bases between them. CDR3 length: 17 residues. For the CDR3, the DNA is TGTGCCAGCAGTTTCCGACAGAATCCTTCTGGCACAGATACGCAGTATTTT. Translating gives CASSFRQNPSGTDTQYF.

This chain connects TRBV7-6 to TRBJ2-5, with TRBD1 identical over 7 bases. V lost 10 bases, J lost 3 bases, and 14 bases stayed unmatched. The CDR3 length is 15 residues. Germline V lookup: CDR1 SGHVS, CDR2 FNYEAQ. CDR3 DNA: TGTGCCACTCTTGGGACAGAAAAACCCAAAGAGACCCAGTACTTC. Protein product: CATLGTEKPKETQYF.

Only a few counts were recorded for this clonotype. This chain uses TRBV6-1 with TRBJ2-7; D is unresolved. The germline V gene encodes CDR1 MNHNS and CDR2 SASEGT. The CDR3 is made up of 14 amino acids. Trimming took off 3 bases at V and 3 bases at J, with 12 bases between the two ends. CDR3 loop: CASSDLVRLYEQYF. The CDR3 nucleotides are TGTGCCAGCAGTGATTTGGTCAGGCTCTACGAGCAGTACTTC.

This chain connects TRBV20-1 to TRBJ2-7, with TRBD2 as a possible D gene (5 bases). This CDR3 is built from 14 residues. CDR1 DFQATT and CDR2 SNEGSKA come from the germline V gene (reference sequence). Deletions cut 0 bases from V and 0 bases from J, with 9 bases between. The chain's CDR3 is CSARDLEVSYEQYF. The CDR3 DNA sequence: TGCAGTGCTAGAGATCTGGAGGTCTCCTACGAGCAGTACTTC.

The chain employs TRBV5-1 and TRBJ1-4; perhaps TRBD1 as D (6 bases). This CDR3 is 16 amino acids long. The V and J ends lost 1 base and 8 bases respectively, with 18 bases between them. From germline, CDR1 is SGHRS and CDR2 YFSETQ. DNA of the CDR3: TGCGCCAGCAGCTTGATTTCGCGGGGGCTTGGAGAAAAACTGTTTTTT. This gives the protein CASSLISRGLGEKLFF.

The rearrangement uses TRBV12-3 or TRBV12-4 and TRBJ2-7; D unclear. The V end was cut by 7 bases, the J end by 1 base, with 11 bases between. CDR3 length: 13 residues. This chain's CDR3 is CASTADSSYEQYF. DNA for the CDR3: TGTGCCAGCACCGCAGACTCGTCCTACGAGCAGTACTTC.

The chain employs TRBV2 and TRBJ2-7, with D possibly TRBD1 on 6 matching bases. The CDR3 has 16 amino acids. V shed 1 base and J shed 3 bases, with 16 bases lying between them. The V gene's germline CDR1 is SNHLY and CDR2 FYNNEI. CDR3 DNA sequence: TGTGCCAGCAGTGAAGGACAGGCCCGACCATTCTACGAGCAGTACTTC. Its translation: CASSEGQARPFYEQYF.

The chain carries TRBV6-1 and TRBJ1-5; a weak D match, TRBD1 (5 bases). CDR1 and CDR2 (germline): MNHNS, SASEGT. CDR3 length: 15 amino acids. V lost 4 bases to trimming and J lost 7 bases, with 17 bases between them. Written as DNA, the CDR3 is TGTGCCAGCAGTGGGGGCCTCGGATCAGCCCAGCCCCAGCATTTT. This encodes CASSGGLGSAQPQHF.